The TCR beta chain under discussion was sequenced for a study of shared clonotypes between healthy human individuals. Remarks on this clone: Its target is not known. The sample holds other DNA sequences that translate to the same CDR3.

General study results and limits: Expectations were that clonotype sharing among donors would be affected by sequencing depth.

Produced via immunoSEQ multiplex PCR; TCRdb's table is partial and in-frame only. This table has approximately 1.4 million clones, around 98% appearing once. Germline values: CDR1 SGHRS, CDR2 YFSETQ. The CDR3 extends over 14 amino acids. Trimming shortened V by 0 bases and J by 7 bases, and 11 bases separated the two germline ends. The rearrangement joins TRBV5-1 to TRBJ1-5, with a weak D call TRBD1 (5 bases). This TCR came from a man aged 30 to 39 in good health. Specimen: naive CD4+ T cells sorted from blood. Subset described: CD45RA+ positively selected. The CDR3 protein is CASSLEGVGQPQHF. CDR3 in DNA: TGCGCCAGCAGCTTGGAAGGGGTTGGACAGCCCCAGCATTTT.